This T cell receptor (beta chain) was sequenced during a study of blood T cell repertoires in COVID-19 (dated by TCRdb to the early 2020s). At the level of the whole study: Collaborator samples came from the United States, Italy and Spain and covered acute and convalescent phases of COVID-19. The prospective study material was composed of cDNA or gDNA derived from T cells, B-cell-depleted T cells, or PBMCs. The dataset comprised deeply sampled blood TCRbeta repertoires from subjects exposed to, actively infected with, or recovered from COVID-19. The repertoires were made available in a free public database intended to serve as a resource for research on the immune response to SARS-CoV-2. Samples came from the ongoing ImmuneRACE study (first 160 participants) plus 1,254 subjects from 6 global collaborators. Sample metadata almost always included a de-identified subject ID, COVID-19 status, age in years and sex. Where available, HLA class I and class II types were taken from metadata supplied by the sample provider and were not determined by assay-based typing.

General findings and caveats noted by the study authors: The amount of clinical and demographic metadata varied by source and participant and was provided uncurated.

Counted from cysteine to phenylalanine, this CDR3 has 15 amino acids. CDR3 DNA is the only sequence kept; it has 45 bases, read in frame from the first base. The junction carries 13 bases between V and J, which are trimmed by 0 bases and 5 bases respectively. CDR1 and CDR2 (MGHRA, YSYEKL) derive from the germline V gene. Each collaborating institution followed its own protocols to collect whole blood in K2EDTA tubes. For TCRbeta analysis, collaborator samples were shipped as frozen whole blood, as isolated PBMCs, or as DNA extracted from either sample type. TCRbeta CDR3 regions were amplified from genomic DNA by means of the immunoSEQ Assay, a bias-controlled multiplex PCR. As for the authors' bioinformatics: Nucleated cell counts per sample were estimated from amplification of reference gene primers within the assay. To quantify the absolute abundance of each unique TCRbeta CDR3 rearrangement, sequence reads were collapsed and filtered. For each sample, productive Simpson clonality was calculated as the square root of Simpson's diversity index across productive rearrangements. Not all clones reach the TCRdb copy of this immuneACCESS table, which keeps in-frame sequences only. Checked studies attribute under half of the gap to unresolved V genes and leave the rest unexplained. Clone size and the V and J calls come from that table; the DNA yielded D and trimming. Within this sample are about 100,000 clones, with approximately 81% of them counted one time only. Together, the top ten hold about 4.4% of the sample.

Of note for this clone: There is no known antigen for this receptor. No much larger clonotype is one base removed from it; base qualities were not supplied.

The sequence joins TRBV4-1 to TRBJ2-5, with TRBD2 as a weak D call on 6 bases. This receptor was taken from a man aged 60 to 69 with acute or convalescent COVID-19. The sample taken for sequencing was peripheral blood. The CDR3 has the sequence CASSQDWLAWETQYF. The sequenced DNA: TGCGCCAGCAGCCAAGACTGGCTAGCGTGGGAGACCCAGTACTTC.